A selection of T cell receptor beta chains follows, all from one sample in a study of blood T cell repertoires in COVID-19. The assay was immunoSEQ multiplex PCR, and TCRdb's table has in-frame clones only and misses some. The table shows about 80,000 clones, with about four fifths occurring only once. Sequencing was performed on peripheral blood. The receptors were gathered from a man at least 80 years old with active or convalescent COVID-19. CDR3s include the opening cysteine and the closing phenylalanine or tryptophan. Each record gives: J gene, V gene, CDR3 protein.

j_call: TRBJ2-4; v_call: TRBV19; cdr3_aa: CASSPRTGAGEKVNIQYF
j_call: TRBJ1-4; v_call: TRBV30; cdr3_aa: CAWSRRRAENEKLFF
j_call: TRBJ2-7; v_call: TRBV4-2; cdr3_aa: CASSQGLGYEQYF
j_call: TRBJ2-3; v_call: TRBV7-3; cdr3_aa: CASSLGLAADTQYF
j_call: TRBJ2-1; v_call: TRBV21-1; cdr3_aa: CASHTGKPCYNEQFF
j_call: TRBJ2-7; v_call: TRBV27; cdr3_aa: CASSQRSTGPTGEQYF
j_call: TRBJ1-6; v_call: TRBV3-1/TRBV3-2; cdr3_aa: CASSPPGTEISSSYNSPLHF
j_call: TRBJ1-2; v_call: TRBV7-8; cdr3_aa: CASSRGALNYGYTF
j_call: TRBJ2-1; v_call: TRBV5-1; cdr3_aa: CASSHPTRSELAGEQFF
j_call: TRBJ1-2; v_call: TRBV6-5; cdr3_aa: CASSYGGQVGYTF
j_call: TRBJ1-2; v_call: TRBV4-3; cdr3_aa: CASSHLAGDIGYTF
j_call: TRBJ2-2; v_call: TRBV7-3; cdr3_aa: CASSSLPNTGELFF
j_call: TRBJ2-1; v_call: TRBV7-2; cdr3_aa: CASSLAGGAYNEQFF
j_call: TRBJ1-1; v_call: TRBV6-5; cdr3_aa: CASSYSETGGNTEAFF
j_call: TRBJ1-1; v_call: TRBV5-5; cdr3_aa: CASSLLAGGENTEAFF
j_call: TRBJ1-5; v_call: TRBV28; cdr3_aa: CASSSRQPQHF
j_call: TRBJ1-2; v_call: TRBV5-4; cdr3_aa: CASSWDNNYGYTF
j_call: TRBJ2-2; v_call: TRBV29-1; cdr3_aa: CSVRTGPDTGELFF
j_call: TRBJ2-5; v_call: TRBV3-1/TRBV3-2; cdr3_aa: CASSQDRSAETQYF
j_call: TRBJ2-5; v_call: TRBV28; cdr3_aa: CASSLAGDQTQYF
j_call: TRBJ1-2; v_call: TRBV2; cdr3_aa: CASSDSGGGYTF
j_call: TRBJ1-1; v_call: TRBV28; cdr3_aa: CASSIQGRTEAFF
j_call: TRBJ1-3; v_call: TRBV2; cdr3_aa: CASSPRDIKSGNTIYF
j_call: TRBJ2-1; v_call: TRBV27; cdr3_aa: CASSSGRSSYNEQFF
j_call: TRBJ1-1; v_call: TRBV9; cdr3_aa: CASSAGRGTEAFF
j_call: TRBJ2-6; v_call: TRBV27; cdr3_aa: CASSSLPVFSGANVLTF